Included here is one T cell receptor (beta chain) sequence, with context. CDR3 length: 14 residues. V was trimmed by 3 bases and J by 1 base, leaving 7 bases between them. Germline assignment: CDR1 SGHAT and CDR2 FQNNGV. The data derive from a study of control samples from healthy donors and cancer patients. Sequencing used immunoSEQ multiplex PCR; TCRdb keeps in-frame clones, though not all of them. The sample holds some 100,000 clones, about 89% seen once. The TCR sequence derives from a man younger than 40 in good health. J is TRBJ2-4 and V is TRBV11-2; weak D call: TRBD1 (6 bases). The sample taken for sequencing was blood. The CDR3 protein is CASSFGQAKNIQYF. DNA of the CDR3: TGTGCCAGCAGCTTCGGACAGGCCAAAAACATTCAGTACTTC.